This T cell receptor beta chain stems from a study of blood T cell repertoires in COVID-19. Study-level information: COVID-19 samples collected from the United States, Italy and Spain covered acute and convalescent phases. T cells, B-cell-depleted T cells, or PBMCs supplied cDNA or gDNA.

This clone has only a few counts. Authors' processing steps: Researchers report that nucleated cell counts were estimated from reference gene primer amplification. The protocol was immunoSEQ multiplex PCR, while the TCRdb copy is restricted to in-frame clones and leaves out a portion. From that table come the V and J calls and clone size; the DNA was used to work out D and trimming. The repertoire consists of 65,000 to 85,000 clones, with roughly 84% occurring once and the leading ten covering about a tenth. There are 14 residues in the CDR3. The germline gives CDR1 SGHRS, CDR2 YFSETQ. Trimming took 1 base from V and 7 from J, leaving 14 bases between them.

This TCR was recovered from a woman aged 18-29 years with acute or convalescent COVID-19. The chain is built from TRBV5-1 and TRBJ1-2; D might be TRBD1 (6 bases). Sequencing was carried out using peripheral blood. The CDR3 here is CASSLFAGATGYTF. The CDR3 DNA reads TGCGCCAGCAGCTTGTTCGCAGGGGCGACTGGCTACACCTTC.